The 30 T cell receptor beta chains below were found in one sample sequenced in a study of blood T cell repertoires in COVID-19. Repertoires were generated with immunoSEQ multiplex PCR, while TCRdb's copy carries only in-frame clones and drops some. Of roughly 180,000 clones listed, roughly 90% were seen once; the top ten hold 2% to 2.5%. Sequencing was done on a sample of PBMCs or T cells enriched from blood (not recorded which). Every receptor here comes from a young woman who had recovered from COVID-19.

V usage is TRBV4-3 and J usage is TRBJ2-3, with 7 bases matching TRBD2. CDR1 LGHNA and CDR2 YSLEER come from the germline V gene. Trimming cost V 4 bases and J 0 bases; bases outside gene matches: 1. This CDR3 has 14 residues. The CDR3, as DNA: TGCGCCAGCAGCCCGGGACTAAGCACAGATACGCAGTATTTT. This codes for CASSPGLSTDTQYF.

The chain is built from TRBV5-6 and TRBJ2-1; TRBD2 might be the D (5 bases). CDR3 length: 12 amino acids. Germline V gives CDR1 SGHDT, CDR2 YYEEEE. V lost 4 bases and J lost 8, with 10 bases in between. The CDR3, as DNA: TGTGCCAGCAGCCCCCCCGGGGATGAGCAGTTCTTC. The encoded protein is CASSPPGDEQFF. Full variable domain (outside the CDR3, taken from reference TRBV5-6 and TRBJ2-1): DAGVTQSPTHLIKTRGQQVTLRCSPKSGHDTVSWYQQALGQGPQFIFQYYEEEERQRGNFPDRFSGHQFPNYSSELNVNALLLGDSALYLCASSPPGDEQFFGPGTRLTVL.

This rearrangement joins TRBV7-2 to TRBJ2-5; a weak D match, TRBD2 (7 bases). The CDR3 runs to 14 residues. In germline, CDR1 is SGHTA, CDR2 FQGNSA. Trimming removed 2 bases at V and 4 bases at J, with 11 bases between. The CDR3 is CASSLQGRAETQYF. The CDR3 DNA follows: TGTGCCAGCAGCTTACAGGGGAGGGCAGAGACCCAGTACTTC.

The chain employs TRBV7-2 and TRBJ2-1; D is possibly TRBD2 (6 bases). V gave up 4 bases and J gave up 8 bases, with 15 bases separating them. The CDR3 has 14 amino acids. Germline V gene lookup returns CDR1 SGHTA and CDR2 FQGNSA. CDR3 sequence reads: CASSSGTLTDEQFF. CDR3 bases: TGTGCCAGCAGCTCCGGGACTCTCACCGATGAGCAGTTCTTC.

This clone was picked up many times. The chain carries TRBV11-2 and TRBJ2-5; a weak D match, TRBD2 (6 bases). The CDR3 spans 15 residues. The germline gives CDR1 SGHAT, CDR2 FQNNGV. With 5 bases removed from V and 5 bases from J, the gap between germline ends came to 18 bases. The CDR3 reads CASSLSGGTTETQYF. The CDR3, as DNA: TGTGCCAGCAGCCTCTCGGGCGGGACGACGGAGACCCAGTACTTC.

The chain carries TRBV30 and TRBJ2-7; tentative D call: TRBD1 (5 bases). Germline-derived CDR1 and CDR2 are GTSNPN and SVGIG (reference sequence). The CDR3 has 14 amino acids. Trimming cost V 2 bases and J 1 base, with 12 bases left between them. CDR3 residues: CAWSRGGRSYEQYF. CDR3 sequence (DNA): TGTGCCTGGAGTAGGGGCGGTAGGTCCTACGAGCAGTACTTC.

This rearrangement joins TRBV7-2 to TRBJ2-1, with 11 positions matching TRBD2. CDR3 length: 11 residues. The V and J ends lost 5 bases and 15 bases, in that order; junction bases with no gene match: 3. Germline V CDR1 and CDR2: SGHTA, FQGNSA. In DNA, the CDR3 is TGTGCCAGCAGCCTTAGCGGGAGGGCGTTCTTC. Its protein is CASSLSGRAFF.

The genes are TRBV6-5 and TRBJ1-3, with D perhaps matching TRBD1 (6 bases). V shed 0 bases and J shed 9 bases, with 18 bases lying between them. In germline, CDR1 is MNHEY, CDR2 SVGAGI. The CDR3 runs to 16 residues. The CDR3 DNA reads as TGTGCCAGCAGTTACTCAGGACAGAGCTCATGGGGCACCATATATTTT. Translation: CASSYSGQSSWGTIYF.

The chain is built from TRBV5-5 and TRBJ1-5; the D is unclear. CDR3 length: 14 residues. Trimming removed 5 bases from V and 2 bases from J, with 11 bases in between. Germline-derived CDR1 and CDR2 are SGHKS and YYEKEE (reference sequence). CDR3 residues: CASRKGRGNQPQHF. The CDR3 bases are TGTGCCAGCAGGAAAGGGAGGGGCAATCAGCCCCAGCATTTT.

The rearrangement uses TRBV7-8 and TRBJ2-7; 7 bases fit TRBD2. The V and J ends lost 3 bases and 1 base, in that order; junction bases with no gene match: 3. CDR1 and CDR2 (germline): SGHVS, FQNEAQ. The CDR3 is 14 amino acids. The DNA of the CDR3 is TGTGCCAGCAGCTTTAGCGGGTTTTCCTACGAGCAGTACTTC. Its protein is CASSFSGFSYEQYF.

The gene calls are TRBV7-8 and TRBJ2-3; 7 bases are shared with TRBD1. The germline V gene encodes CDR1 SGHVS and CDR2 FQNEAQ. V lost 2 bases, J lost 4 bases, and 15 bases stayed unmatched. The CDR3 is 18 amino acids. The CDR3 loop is CASSLQTNRGYGADTQYF. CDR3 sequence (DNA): TGTGCCAGCAGCTTACAAACCAACAGGGGTTACGGGGCAGATACGCAGTATTTT.

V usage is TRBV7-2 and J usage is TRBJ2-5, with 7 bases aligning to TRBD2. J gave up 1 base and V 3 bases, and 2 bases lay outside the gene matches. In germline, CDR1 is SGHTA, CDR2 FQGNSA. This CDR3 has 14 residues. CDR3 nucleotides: TGTGCCAGCAGCTTCGGGGGGTCCCAAGAGACCCAGTACTTC. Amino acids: CASSFGGSQETQYF. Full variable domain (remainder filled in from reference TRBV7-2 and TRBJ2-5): GAGVSQSPSNKVTEKGKDVELRCDPISGHTALYWYRQSLGQGLEFLIYFQGNSAPDKSGLPSDRFSAERTGGSVSTLTIQRTQQEDSAVYLCASSFGGSQETQYFGPGTRLLVL.

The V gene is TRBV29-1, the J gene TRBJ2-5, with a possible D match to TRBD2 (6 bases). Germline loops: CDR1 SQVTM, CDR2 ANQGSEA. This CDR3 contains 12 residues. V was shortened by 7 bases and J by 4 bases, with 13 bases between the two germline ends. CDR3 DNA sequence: TGCAGCGCTTCTAGCGAGAGAGAGACCCAGTACTTC. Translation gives CSASSERETQYF.

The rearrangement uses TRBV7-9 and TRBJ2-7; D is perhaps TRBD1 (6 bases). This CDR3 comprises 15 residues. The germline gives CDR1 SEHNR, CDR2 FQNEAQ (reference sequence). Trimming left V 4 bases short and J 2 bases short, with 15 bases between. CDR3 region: CASSSPLGQAYEQYF. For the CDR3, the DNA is TGTGCCAGCAGCTCCCCGTTGGGACAAGCCTACGAGCAGTACTTC.

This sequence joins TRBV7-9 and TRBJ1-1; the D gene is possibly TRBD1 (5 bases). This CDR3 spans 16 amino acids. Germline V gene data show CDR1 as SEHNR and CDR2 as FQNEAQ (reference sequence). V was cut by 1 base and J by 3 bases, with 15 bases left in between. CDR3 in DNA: TGTGCCAGCAGCTTAGTTTTCGATGGGGACTACACTGAAGCTTTCTTT. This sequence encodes CASSLVFDGDYTEAFF.

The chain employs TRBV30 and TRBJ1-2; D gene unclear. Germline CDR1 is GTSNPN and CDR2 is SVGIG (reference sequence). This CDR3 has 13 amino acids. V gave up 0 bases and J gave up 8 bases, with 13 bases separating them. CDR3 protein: CAWSVQRVEGYTF. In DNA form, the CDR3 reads TGTGCCTGGAGTGTACAGAGGGTGGAGGGCTACACCTTC.

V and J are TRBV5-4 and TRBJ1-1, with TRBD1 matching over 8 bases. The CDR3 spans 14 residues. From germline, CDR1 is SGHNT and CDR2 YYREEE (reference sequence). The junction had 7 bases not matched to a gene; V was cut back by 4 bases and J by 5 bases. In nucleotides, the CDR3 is TGTGCCAGCAGCCCAACAGGGGGAGGAACTGAAGCTTTCTTT. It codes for CASSPTGGGTEAFF.

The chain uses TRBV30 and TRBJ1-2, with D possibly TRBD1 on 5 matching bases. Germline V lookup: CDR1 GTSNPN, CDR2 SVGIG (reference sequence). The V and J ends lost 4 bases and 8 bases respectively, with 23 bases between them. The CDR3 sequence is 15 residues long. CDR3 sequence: CAWTSLAWQGGGYTF. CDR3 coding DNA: TGTGCCTGGACCTCCCTGGCCTGGCAGGGAGGCGGCTACACCTTC.

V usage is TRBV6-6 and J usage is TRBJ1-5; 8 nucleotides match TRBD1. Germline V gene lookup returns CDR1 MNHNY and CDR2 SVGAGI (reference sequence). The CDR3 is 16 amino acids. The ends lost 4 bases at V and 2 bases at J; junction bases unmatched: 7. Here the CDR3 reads CASSSTGGQGNQPQHF. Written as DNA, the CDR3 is TGTGCCAGCAGTTCTACGGGGGGACAGGGCAATCAGCCCCAGCATTTT.

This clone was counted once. The CDR3 region is CATSDAVATDTQYF. For the CDR3, the DNA is TGTGCCACCAGTGATGCGGTGGCGACAGATACGCAGTATTTT. The chain couples TRBV24-1 to TRBJ2-3, with D unclear. V was clipped by 3 bases and J by 3 bases, with 9 bases between them. Germline V CDR1 and CDR2: KGHDR, SFDVKD. CDR3 length: 14 amino acids.

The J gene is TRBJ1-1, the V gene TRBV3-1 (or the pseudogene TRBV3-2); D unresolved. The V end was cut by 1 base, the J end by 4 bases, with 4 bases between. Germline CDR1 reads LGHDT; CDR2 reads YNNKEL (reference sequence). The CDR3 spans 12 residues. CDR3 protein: CASSQVRTEAFF. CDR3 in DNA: TGTGCCAGCAGCCAAGTTCGCACTGAAGCTTTCTTT.

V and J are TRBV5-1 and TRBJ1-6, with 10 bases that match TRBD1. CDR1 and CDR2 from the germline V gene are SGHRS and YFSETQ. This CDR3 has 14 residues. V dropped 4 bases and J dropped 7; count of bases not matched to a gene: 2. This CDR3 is CASSLGQGNSPLHF. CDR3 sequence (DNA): TGCGCCAGCAGCCTGGGACAGGGGAATTCACCCCTCCACTTT. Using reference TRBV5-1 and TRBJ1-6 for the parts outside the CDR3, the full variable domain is KAGVTQTPRYLIKTRGQQVTLSCSPISGHRSVSWYQQTPGQGLQFLFEYFSETQRNKGNFPGRFSGRQFSNSRSEMNVSTLELGDSALYLCASSLGQGNSPLHFGNGTRLTVT.

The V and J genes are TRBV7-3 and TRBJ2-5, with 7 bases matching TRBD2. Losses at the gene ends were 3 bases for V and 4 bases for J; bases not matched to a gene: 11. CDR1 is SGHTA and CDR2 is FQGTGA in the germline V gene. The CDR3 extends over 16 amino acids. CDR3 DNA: TGTGCCAGCAGCTTGGCCGGGACTACCTTTTTAGAGACCCAGTACTTC. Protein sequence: CASSLAGTTFLETQYF.

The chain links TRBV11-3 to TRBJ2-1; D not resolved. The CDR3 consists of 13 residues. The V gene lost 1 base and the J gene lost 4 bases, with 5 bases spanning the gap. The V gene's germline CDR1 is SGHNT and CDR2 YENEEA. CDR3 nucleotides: TGTGCCAGCAGCTTAGGCGTTTACAATGAGCAGTTCTTC. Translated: CASSLGVYNEQFF. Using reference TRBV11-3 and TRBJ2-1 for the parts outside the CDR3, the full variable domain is EAGVVQSPRYKIIEKKQPVAFWCNPISGHNTLYWYLQNLGQGPELLIRYENEEAVDDSQLPKDRFSAERLKGVDSTLKIQPAELGDSAVYLCASSLGVYNEQFFGPGTRLTVL.

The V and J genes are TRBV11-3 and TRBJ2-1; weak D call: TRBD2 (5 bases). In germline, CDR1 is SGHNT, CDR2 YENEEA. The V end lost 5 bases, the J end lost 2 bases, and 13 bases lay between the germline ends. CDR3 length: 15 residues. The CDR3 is CASSLPGYPYNEQFF. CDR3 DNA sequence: TGTGCCAGCAGCCTGCCGGGGTACCCCTACAATGAGCAGTTCTTC.

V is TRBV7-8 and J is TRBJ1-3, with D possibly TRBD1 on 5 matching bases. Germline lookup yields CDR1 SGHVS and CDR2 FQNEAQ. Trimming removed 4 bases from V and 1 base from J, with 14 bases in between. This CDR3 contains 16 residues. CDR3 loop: CASSSAPQGSGNTIYF. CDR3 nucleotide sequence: TGTGCCAGCAGCTCCGCCCCCCAGGGTTCTGGAAACACCATATATTTT. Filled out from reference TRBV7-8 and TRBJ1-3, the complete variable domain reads GAGVSQSPRYKVAKRGQDVALRCDPISGHVSLFWYQQALGQGPEFLTYFQNEAQLDKSGLPSDRFFAERPEGSVSTLKIQRTQQEDSAVYLCASSSAPQGSGNTIYFGEGSWLTVV.

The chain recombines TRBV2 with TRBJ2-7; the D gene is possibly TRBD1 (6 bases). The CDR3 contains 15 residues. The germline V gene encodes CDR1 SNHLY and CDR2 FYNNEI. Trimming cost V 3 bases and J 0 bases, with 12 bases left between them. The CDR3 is CASSDSWGPSYEQYF. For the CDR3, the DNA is TGTGCCAGCAGTGATTCGTGGGGGCCCTCCTACGAGCAGTACTTC.

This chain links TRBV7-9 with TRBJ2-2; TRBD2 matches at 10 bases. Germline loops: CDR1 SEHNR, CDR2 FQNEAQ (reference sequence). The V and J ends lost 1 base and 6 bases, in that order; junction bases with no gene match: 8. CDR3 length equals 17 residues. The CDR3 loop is CASSLGGLAGAAGELFF. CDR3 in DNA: TGTGCCAGCAGCTTAGGGGGGCTAGCGGGAGCCGCCGGGGAGCTGTTTTTT.

CDR3 nucleotides: TGCGCCAGCAGCCGGGGGGGCCTCTCTGGAAACACCATATATTTT. Amino acids: CASSRGGLSGNTIYF. The rearrangement links TRBV4-3 to TRBJ1-3, with D tentatively TRBD1 (6 bases). Germline V CDR1 and CDR2: LGHNA, YSLEER. The germline V and J ends were trimmed by 4 bases and 0 bases, with 10 bases remaining between them. The CDR3 spans 15 residues.

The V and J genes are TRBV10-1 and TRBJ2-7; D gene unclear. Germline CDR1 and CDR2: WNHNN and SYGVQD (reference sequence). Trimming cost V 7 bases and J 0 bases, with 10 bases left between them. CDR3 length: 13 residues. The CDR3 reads CASTGRSSYEQYF. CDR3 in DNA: TGCGCCAGCACCGGCCGGAGCTCCTACGAGCAGTACTTC.